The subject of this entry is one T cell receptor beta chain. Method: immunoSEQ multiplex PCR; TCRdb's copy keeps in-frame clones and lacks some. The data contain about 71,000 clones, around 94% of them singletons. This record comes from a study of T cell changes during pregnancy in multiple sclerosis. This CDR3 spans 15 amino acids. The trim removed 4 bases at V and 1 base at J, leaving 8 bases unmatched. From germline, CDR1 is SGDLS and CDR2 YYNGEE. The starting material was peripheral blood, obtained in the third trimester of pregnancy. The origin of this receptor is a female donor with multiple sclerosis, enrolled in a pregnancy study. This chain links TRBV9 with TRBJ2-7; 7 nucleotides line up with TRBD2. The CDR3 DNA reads TGTGCCAGCAGCTACTTGGGGGGGGATTCCTACGAGCAGTACTTC. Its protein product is CASSYLGGDSYEQYF.